Following are 13 T cell receptor beta chains from one sample sequenced in a study of neurological immune-mediated disorders. Each CDR3 protein gets one entry after TCRdb re-called the 5' RACE reads with MiXCR. The sample holds about 20,000 distinct CDR3 sequences, 2.6% seen once. Sequenced material: PBMCs. The source is a woman aged 18-29 years with multiple sclerosis.

This clonotype was observed a handful of times. The chain joins TRBV18 to TRBJ2-1; weak D call: TRBD1 (6 bases). Trimming shortened V by 2 bases and J by 0 bases, and 8 bases separated the two germline ends. From germline, CDR1 is KGHSH and CDR2 LQKENI. The CDR3 has 15 amino acids. The CDR3 sequence: CASSPETGSYNEQFF. The CDR3 DNA follows: TGTGCCAGCTCACCAGAGACAGGCTCCTACAATGAGCAGTTCTTC.

This clonotype was seen ten or more times. The chain carries TRBV7-2 and TRBJ2-1; D might be TRBD2 (5 bases). The length of the CDR3 is 15 residues. Germline assignment: CDR1 SGHTA and CDR2 FQGNSA. Deletions cut 3 bases from V and 4 bases from J, with 13 bases between. As DNA, the CDR3 is TGTGCCAGCAGCTTTGAGGGAGCCCAATACAATGAGCAGTTCTTC. Translation: CASSFEGAQYNEQFF.

This clonotype was recorded at least ten times. The V call is TRBV20-1, the J call TRBJ2-7, with D perhaps TRBD2 (5 bases). The CDR3 spans 15 residues. Germline assignment: CDR1 DFQATT and CDR2 SNEGSKA (reference sequence). V lost 0 bases, J lost 3 bases, and 15 bases lay in between. CDR3 in DNA: TGCAGTGCTAGAGATGGCCGGGGAGACATCTACGAGCAGTACTTC. The encoded protein is CSARDGRGDIYEQYF.

The chain carries TRBV7-3 and TRBJ1-1; D unresolved. The germline CDR1 and CDR2 sequences are SGHTA and FQGTGA. The ends were cut back, 2 bases at V and 3 bases at J, with 7 bases in the middle. This CDR3 has 13 residues. The CDR3, as DNA: TGTGCCAGCAGCTTATCCGCGGACACTGAAGCTTTCTTT. The encoded protein is CASSLSADTEAFF.

This clonotype occurred many times. The chain links TRBV27 to TRBJ2-7; D is unresolved. The length of the CDR3 is 13 residues. Germline V gene data show CDR1 as MNHEY and CDR2 as SMNVEV (reference sequence). Trimming took 3 bases from V and 6 from J, leaving 12 bases between them. Here the CDR3 reads CASSLGRFGEQYF. DNA for the CDR3: TGTGCCAGCAGTTTGGGCCGATTCGGCGAGCAGTACTTC.

This clonotype appeared many times. The rearrangement joins TRBV7-9 to TRBJ2-1, with 8 bases identical to TRBD2. V shed 6 bases, J shed 0 bases, and the junction held 13 bases outside the gene matches. The CDR3 contains 18 residues. Per germline, CDR1 SEHNR and CDR2 FQNEAQ (reference sequence). The CDR3: CASSLWREASSSYNEQFF. In nucleotides, the CDR3 is TGTGCCAGCAGTTTATGGCGGGAGGCCTCAAGCTCCTACAATGAGCAGTTCTTC.

This clonotype appeared many times. This chain links TRBV29-1 with TRBJ1-4; D perhaps matches TRBD1 (5 bases). The CDR3 runs to 13 residues. V dropped 4 bases and J dropped 5 bases, with 11 bases sitting between them. Germline V gives CDR1 SQVTM, CDR2 ANQGSEA. Here the CDR3 reads CSVGNRSNEKLFF. CDR3 nucleotides: TGCAGCGTTGGGAACAGGTCGAATGAAAAACTGTTTTTT.

This clonotype has ten or more counts. This chain uses TRBV5-1 with TRBJ2-7; D is ambiguous. The germline V and J ends were trimmed by 3 bases and 0 bases, with 13 bases remaining between them. CDR3 length: 15 residues. Germline values: CDR1 SGHRS, CDR2 YFSETQ. This chain's CDR3 is CASSWGWSNSYEQYF. As DNA, the CDR3 is TGCGCCAGCAGCTGGGGTTGGAGTAACTCCTACGAGCAGTACTTC.

This clonotype showed up many times. J is TRBJ2-6 and V is TRBV5-8, with D perhaps matching TRBD1 (6 bases). Germline V CDR1 and CDR2: SGHTS, YDEGEE. The V and J ends lost 3 bases and 2 bases respectively, with 12 bases between them. The CDR3 runs 16 residues. The CDR3 DNA reads TGTGCCAGCAGCTCCGGAAACAGGGCTGGGGCCAACGTCCTGACTTTC. Its protein is CASSSGNRAGANVLTF.

The sample holds many counts of this clonotype. This chain links TRBV7-6 with TRBJ2-1; no firm D call. Looked up from germline, CDR1 is SGHVS and CDR2 is FNYEAQ. The CDR3 sequence is 16 residues long. V lost 3 bases to trimming and J lost 4 bases, with 16 bases between them. The CDR3, as DNA: TGTGCCAGCAGCTTTCTACGGGTCGTCCCTTACAATGAGCAGTTCTTC. Protein sequence: CASSFLRVVPYNEQFF.

This clonotype occurred many times. The chain combines TRBV20-1 with TRBJ1-2; D is undetermined. Trimming pared 1 base from V and 1 base from J, leaving 13 bases between. This CDR3 region has 15 residues. Germline CDR1 reads DFQATT; CDR2 reads SNEGSKA (reference sequence). Here the CDR3 DNA reads TGCAGTGCTAGAGCTATACAGCGGGGTAACTATGGCTACACCTTC. The encoded protein is CSARAIQRGNYGYTF.

This clonotype appeared many times. The chain links TRBV7-6 to TRBJ2-1, with D hard to call. The CDR3 covers 11 residues. Germline-derived CDR1 and CDR2 are SGHVS and FNYEAQ. Trimming pared 0 bases from V and 10 bases from J, leaving 4 bases between. CDR3 nucleotide sequence: TGTGCCAGCAGCTTAGCCCGGGAGCAGTTCTTC. Its protein is CASSLAREQFF.

In this sample, this clonotype is medium-sized (0.01 to 0.1%). The gene calls are TRBV3-1 and TRBJ2-1; D remains ambiguous. Trimming removed 2 bases at V and 9 bases at J, with 17 bases between. The CDR3 covers 15 residues. Germline V CDR1 and CDR2: LGHDT, YNNKEL (reference sequence). The CDR3 loop is CASSQMSRAKGEQFF. DNA for the CDR3: TGTGCCAGCAGCCAAATGTCTAGGGCCAAGGGTGAGCAGTTCTTC.